This TCR beta chain was captured in a study of T cells after yellow fever vaccination. V dropped 1 base and J dropped 6 bases, with 17 bases sitting between them. This CDR3 is 15 amino acids long. The germline V gene encodes CDR1 SGHRS and CDR2 YFSETQ. 5'RACE template switching produced TCR cDNA carrying a universal primer site and UMIs. TCRdb reprocessed the 5' RACE reads with MiXCR, giving one entry per CDR3 protein. The table has around 320,000 distinct CDR3 sequences, 3.5% to 4.5% seen once; the top ten hold approximately 19%. This clonotype appeared many times. The sequence was collected from a young man who received the YFV17D yellow fever vaccine. This sequence joins TRBV5-1 and TRBJ2-7, with D perhaps matching TRBD1 or TRBD2 (5 bases each). Sequences were derived from PBMCs, sampled 15 days after the yellow fever booster vaccination. For the CDR3, the DNA is TGCGCCAGCAGCTTGTGGGGGTCCCCGGATAGCGAGCAGTACGTC. This encodes CASSLWGSPDSEQYV.